This passage covers 3 T cell receptor beta chains from one sample sequenced in a study of blood T cell repertoires in COVID-19. Profiled with immunoSEQ multiplex PCR; TCRdb holds only in-frame clones, not every one. The top ten hold 3.5% to 5.5% of the sample, which has a few hundred thousand clones, approximately 87% seen once. Sequenced sample: peripheral blood. Receptor source: a man aged 55 to 70 who had recovered from COVID-19.

This sequence joins TRBV11-2 and TRBJ2-7, with a possible D match to TRBD1 (6 bases). The CDR3 has 17 residues. Germline lookup yields CDR1 SGHAT and CDR2 FQNNGV. V lost 5 bases, J lost 0 bases, and 20 bases lay in between. The CDR3 sequence is CASSLNEPGTFSYEQYF. CDR3 DNA: TGTGCCAGCAGCCTCAACGAACCCGGGACATTCTCCTACGAGCAGTACTTC.

CDR3 protein: CAISEAGNQPQHF. The CDR3 region has the DNA TGTGCCATCAGTGAGGCAGGGAATCAGCCCCAGCATTTT. The gene calls are TRBV10-3 and TRBJ1-5; possible D gene TRBD1, 5 bases. V was cut by 2 bases and J by 4 bases, with 6 bases left in between. The CDR3 runs 13 residues. Germline CDR1 is ENHRY and CDR2 is SYGVKD.

The CDR3 bases are TGTGCCAGCAGCGTAAACCGACAGTCTAGCACAGATACGCAGTATTTT. This translates into CASSVNRQSSTDTQYF. The chain is built from TRBV9 and TRBJ2-3; D might be TRBD1 (5 bases). The CDR3 sequence is 16 residues long. Trimming took 1 base from V and 0 from J, leaving 12 bases between them. Germline assignment: CDR1 SGDLS and CDR2 YYNGEE.